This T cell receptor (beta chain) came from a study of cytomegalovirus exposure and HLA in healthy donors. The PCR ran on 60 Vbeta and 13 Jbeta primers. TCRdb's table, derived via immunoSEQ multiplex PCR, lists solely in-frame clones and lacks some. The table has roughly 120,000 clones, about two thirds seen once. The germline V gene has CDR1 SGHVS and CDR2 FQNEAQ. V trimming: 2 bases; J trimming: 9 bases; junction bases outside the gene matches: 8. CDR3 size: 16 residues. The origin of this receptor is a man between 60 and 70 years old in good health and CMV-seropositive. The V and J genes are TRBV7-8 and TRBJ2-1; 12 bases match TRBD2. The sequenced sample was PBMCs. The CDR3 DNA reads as TGTGCCAGCAGCTTACCTTGGCTAGCGGGGGGGCTTGAGCAGTTCTTC. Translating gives CASSLPWLAGGLEQFF.